This T cell receptor beta chain is from a study of vaccination and CD4 T cells after COVID-19. Across the study: Four females and six males made up the convalescents, two of whom were Hispanic. Samples taken post-COVID came a median about 3 months after diagnosis, ranging from 35 to 161.

The Oncomine TCR Beta short-read assay sequenced DNA from cultured CD4+ T cells. TCRdb re-derived calls from the PCR reads in MiXCR, one entry per CDR3 protein. This table holds some 15,000 distinct CDR3 sequences, approximately 63% found once. Treatment in this sample: approximately nine-day PBMC culture with coronavirus spike peptide pools or control peptides (ViraFEST assay). Germline V gene sequence: CDR1 SGHTA, CDR2 FQGNSA. This CDR3 is built from 14 residues. Trimming took off 0 bases at V and 2 bases at J, with 7 bases between the two ends. Comments on this clonotype: Its antigen is currently unknown.

The sequence was obtained from a human donor who had recovered from COVID-19. The chain has TRBV7-2 and TRBJ2-5; D is unclear. The material sequenced was CD4+ T cells from blood, cultured in vitro. The CDR3 region is CASSLARAQETQYF. CDR3 sequence (DNA): TGTGCCAGCAGCTTAGCACGGGCTCAAGAGACCCAGTACTTC.